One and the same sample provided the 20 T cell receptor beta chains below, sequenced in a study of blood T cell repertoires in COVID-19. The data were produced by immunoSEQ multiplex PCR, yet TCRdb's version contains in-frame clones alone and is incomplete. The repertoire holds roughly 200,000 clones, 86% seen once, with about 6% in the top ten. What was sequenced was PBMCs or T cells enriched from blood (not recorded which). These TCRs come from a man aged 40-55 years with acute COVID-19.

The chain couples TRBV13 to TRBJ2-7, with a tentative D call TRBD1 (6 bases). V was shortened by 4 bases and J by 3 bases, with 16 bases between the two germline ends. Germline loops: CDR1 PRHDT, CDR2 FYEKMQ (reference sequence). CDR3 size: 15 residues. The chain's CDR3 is CASSYGGGGSYEQYF. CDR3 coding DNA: TGTGCCAGCAGCTACGGTGGGGGCGGAAGCTACGAGCAGTACTTC.

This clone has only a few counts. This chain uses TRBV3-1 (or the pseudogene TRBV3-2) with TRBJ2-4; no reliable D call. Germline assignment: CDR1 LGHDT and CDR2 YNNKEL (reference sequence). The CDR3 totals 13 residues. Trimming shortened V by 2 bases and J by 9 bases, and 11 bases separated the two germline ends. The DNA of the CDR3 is TGTGCCAGCAGCCAAAGAGGAGAGAGCATTCAGTACTTC. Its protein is CASSQRGESIQYF.

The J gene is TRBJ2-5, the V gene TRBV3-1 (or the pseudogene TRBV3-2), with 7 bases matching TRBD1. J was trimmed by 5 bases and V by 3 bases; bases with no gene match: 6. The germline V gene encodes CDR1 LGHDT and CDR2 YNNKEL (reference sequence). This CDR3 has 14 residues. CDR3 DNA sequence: TGTGCCAGCAGCCACTCAGGGGGTTGGGAGACCCAGTACTTC. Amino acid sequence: CASSHSGGWETQYF.

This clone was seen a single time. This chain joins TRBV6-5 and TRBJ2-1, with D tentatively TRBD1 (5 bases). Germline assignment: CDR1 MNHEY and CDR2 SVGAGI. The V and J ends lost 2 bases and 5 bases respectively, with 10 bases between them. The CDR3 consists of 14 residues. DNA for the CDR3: TGTGCCAGCAGTTACCGTACAGGTCACAATGAGCAGTTCTTC. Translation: CASSYRTGHNEQFF.

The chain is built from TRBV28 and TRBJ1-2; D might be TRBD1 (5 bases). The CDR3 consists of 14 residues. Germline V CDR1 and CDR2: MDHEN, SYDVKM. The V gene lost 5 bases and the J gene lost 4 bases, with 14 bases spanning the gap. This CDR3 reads CASSVLMGGYGYTF. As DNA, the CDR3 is TGTGCCAGCAGTGTATTGATGGGGGGCTATGGCTACACCTTC.

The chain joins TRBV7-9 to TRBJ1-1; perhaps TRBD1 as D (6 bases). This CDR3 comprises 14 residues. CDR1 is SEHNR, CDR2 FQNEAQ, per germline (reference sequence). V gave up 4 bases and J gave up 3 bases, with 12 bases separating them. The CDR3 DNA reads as TGTGCCAGCAGCTCGGACAGCCAAGACACTGAAGCTTTCTTT. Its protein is CASSSDSQDTEAFF.

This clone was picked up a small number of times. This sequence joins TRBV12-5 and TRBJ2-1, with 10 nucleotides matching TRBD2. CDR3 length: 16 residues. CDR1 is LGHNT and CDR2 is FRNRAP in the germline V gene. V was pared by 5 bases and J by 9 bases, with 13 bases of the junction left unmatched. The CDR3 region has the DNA TGTGCTAGTGGTCCAGGACTAGCGGAGGGGTGGGGTGAGCAGTTCTTC. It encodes CASGPGLAEGWGEQFF.

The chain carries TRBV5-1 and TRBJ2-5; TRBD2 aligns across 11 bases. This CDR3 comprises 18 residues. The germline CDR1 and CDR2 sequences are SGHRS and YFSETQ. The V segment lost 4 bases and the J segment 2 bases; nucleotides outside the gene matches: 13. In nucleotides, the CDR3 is TGCGCCAGCAGCCACCTCTCTAGCGGGAGGCGGGGGCAAGAGACCCAGTACTTC. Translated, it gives CASSHLSSGRRGQETQYF.

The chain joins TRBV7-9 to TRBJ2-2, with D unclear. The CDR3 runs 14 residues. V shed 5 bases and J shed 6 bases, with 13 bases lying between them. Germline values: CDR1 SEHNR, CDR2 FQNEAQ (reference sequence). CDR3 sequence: CASSPPYPPGELFF. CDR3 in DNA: TGTGCCAGCAGCCCCCCTTATCCTCCCGGGGAGCTGTTTTTT. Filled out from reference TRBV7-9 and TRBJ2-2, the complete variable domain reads DTGVSQNPRHKITKRGQNVTFRCDPISEHNRLYWYRQTLGQGPEFLTYFQNEAQLEKSRLLSDRFSAERPKGSFSTLEIQRTEQGDSAMYLCASSPPYPPGELFFGEGSRLTVL.

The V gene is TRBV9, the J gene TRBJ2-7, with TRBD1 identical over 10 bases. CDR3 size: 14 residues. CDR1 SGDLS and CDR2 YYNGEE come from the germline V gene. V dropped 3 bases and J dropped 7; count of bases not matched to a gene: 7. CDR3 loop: CASSATGGGREQYF. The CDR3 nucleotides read TGTGCCAGCAGCGCGACAGGGGGCGGAAGGGAGCAGTACTTC.

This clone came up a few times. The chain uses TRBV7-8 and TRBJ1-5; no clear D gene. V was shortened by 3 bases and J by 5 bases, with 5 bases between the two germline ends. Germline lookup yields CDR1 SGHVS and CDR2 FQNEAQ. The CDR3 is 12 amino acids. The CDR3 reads CASSFPDQPQHF. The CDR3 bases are TGTGCCAGCAGCTTCCCAGATCAGCCCCAGCATTTT.

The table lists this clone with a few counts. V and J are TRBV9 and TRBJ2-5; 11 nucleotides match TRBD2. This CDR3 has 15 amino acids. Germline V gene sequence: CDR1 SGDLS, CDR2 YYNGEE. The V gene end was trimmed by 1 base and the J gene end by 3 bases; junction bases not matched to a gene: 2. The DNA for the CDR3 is TGTGCCAGCAGCGTAATGGGACTAGCGGAAGAGACCCAGTACTTC. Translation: CASSVMGLAEETQYF.

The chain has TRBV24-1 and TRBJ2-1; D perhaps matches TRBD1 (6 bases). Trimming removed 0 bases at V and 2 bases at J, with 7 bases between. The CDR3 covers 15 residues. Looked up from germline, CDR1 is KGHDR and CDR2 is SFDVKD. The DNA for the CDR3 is TGTGCCACCAGTGATTTGAGGGACACCTACAATGAGCAGTTCTTC. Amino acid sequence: CATSDLRDTYNEQFF.

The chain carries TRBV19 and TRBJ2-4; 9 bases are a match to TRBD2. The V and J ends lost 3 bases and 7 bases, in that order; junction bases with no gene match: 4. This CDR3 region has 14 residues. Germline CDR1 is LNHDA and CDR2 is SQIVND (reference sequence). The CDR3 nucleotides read TGTGCCAGTAGTATTAAACTAGCGGGTAACATTCAGTACTTC. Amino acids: CASSIKLAGNIQYF.

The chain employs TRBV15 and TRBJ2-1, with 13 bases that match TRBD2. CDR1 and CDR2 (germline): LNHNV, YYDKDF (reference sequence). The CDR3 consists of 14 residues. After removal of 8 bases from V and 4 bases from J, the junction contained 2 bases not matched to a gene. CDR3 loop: CATQLAGGYNEQFF. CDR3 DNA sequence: TGTGCCACCCAACTAGCGGGAGGGTACAATGAGCAGTTCTTC.

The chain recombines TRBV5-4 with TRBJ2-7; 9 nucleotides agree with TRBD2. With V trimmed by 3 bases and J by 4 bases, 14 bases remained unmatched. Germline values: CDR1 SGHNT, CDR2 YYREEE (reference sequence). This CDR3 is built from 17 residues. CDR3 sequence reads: CASSSGRAGGPGYEQYF. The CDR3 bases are TGTGCCAGCAGCTCTGGCCGCGCGGGAGGGCCAGGATACGAGCAGTACTTC.

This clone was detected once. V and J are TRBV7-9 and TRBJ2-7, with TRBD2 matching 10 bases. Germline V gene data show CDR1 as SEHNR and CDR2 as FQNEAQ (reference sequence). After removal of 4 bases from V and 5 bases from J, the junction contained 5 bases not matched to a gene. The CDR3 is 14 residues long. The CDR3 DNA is TGTGCCAGCAGCTCGGGACTAGCGTTTCACGAGCAGTACTTC. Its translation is CASSSGLAFHEQYF.

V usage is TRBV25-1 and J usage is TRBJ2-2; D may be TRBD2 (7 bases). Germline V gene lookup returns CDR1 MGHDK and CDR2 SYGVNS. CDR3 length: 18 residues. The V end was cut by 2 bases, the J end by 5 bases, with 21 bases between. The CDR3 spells CASSERGGLKGWTGELFF. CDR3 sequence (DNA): TGTGCCAGCAGTGAAAGGGGGGGCCTCAAAGGATGGACCGGGGAGCTGTTTTTT.

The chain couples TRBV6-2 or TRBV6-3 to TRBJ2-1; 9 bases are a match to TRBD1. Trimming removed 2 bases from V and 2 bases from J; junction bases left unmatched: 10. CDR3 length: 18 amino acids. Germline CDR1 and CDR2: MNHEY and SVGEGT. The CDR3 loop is CASSYGPIRDRAYNEQFF. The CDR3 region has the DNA TGTGCCAGCAGTTACGGACCGATTCGGGACAGGGCCTACAATGAGCAGTTCTTC.

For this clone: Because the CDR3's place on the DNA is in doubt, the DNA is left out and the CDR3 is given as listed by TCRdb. The CDR3: CASSSSEPQHF. The gene calls are TRBV6-2 or TRBV6-3 and TRBJ1-5. The germline gives CDR1 MNHEY, CDR2 SVGEGT. The CDR3 sequence runs 11 residues, both termini included.